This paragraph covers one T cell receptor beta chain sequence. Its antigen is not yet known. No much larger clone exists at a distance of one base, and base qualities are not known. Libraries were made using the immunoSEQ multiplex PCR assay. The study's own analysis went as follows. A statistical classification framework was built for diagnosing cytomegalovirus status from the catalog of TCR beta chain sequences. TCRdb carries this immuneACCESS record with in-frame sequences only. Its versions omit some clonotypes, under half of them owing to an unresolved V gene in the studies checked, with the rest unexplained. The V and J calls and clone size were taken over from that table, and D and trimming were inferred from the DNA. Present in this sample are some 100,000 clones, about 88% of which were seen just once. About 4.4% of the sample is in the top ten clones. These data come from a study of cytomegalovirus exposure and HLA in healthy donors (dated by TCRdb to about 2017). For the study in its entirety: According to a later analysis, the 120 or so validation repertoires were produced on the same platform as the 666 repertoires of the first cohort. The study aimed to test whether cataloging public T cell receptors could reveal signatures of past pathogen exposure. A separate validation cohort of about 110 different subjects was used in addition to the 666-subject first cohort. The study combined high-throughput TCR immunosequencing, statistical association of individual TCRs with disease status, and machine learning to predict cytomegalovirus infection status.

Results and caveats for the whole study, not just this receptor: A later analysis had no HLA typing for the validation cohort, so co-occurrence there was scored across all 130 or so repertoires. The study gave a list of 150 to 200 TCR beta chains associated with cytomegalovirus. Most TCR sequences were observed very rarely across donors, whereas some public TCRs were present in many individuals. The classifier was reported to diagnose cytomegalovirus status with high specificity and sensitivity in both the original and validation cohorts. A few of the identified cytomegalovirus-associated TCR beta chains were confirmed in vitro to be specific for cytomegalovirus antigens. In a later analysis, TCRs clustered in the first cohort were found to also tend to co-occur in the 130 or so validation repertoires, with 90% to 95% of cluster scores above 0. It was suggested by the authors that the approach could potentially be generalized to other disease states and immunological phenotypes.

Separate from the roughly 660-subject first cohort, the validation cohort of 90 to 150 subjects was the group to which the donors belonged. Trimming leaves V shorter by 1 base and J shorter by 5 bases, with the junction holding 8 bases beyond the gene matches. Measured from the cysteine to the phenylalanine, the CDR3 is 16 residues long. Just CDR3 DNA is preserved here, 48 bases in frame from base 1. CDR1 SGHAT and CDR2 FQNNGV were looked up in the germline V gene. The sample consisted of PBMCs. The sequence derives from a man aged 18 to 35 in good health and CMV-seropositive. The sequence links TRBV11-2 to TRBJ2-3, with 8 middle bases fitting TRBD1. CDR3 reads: CASSLVTDRVEDTQYF. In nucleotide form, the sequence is TGTGCCAGCAGCTTAGTGACGGACAGGGTGGAAGATACGCAGTATTTT.